These 23 T cell receptor beta chains were all obtained from the same sample, sequenced in a study of T cell responses to AZD1222 COVID-19 vaccine. The method was immunoSEQ multiplex PCR; TCRdb's version includes in-frame clones alone and lacks a portion of them. Counted here are 95,000 to 150,000 clones, more than 75% occurring once; the ten biggest clones make up less than 4.5%. The starting material was peripheral blood, obtained on day 0 of AZD1222 vaccination. The receptors originated from an adult in good health.

This clone was observed once. The chain employs TRBV6-5 and TRBJ1-1, with D uncertain. Trimming removed 8 bases from V and 1 base from J, with 14 bases in between. This CDR3 has 14 amino acids. Per the germline V gene, CDR1 is MNHEY and CDR2 is SVGAGI. The CDR3 region is CASRPSGENTEAFF. As DNA, the CDR3 is TGTGCCAGCCGGCCCTCTGGGGAGAACACTGAAGCTTTCTTT.

The chain uses TRBV11-1 and TRBJ1-3, with D unresolved. Trimming pared 1 base from V and 5 bases from J, leaving 6 bases between. CDR3 length: 13 amino acids. Germline V gene sequence: CDR1 SGHAT, CDR2 FQDESV (reference sequence). The CDR3 spells CASSLDRRNTIYF. The CDR3 DNA reads as TGTGCCAGCAGCTTAGACAGAAGAAACACCATATATTTT.

The rearrangement uses TRBV9 and TRBJ1-3, with 8 bases lining up with TRBD1. Germline V gene data show CDR1 as SGDLS and CDR2 as YYNGEE. The trim removed 3 bases at V and 16 bases at J, leaving 6 bases unmatched. CDR3 length: 11 residues. The CDR3 region is CASSDRDRWYF. The CDR3 region has the DNA TGTGCCAGCAGCGACCGGGACAGGTGGTATTTT.

The CDR3 DNA is TGCGCCAGCAGATCACAGGGGAATGAAAAACTGTTTTTT. As protein: CASRSQGNEKLFF. V usage is TRBV10-2 and J usage is TRBJ1-4; the match to TRBD1 covers 7 bases. Germline CDR1 and CDR2: WSHSY and SAAADI. Germline trimming cut 6 bases from V and 5 bases from J; bases unmatched to any gene: 3. The CDR3 contains 13 residues.

The chain joins TRBV10-3 to TRBJ2-1; D is ambiguous. CDR3 size: 14 residues. The V gene lost 2 bases and the J gene lost 7 bases, with 12 bases spanning the gap. Germline CDR1 ENHRY, CDR2 SYGVKD. This CDR3 reads CAISEPDGGNEQFF. The CDR3 DNA reads as TGTGCCATCAGTGAGCCGGACGGTGGTAATGAGCAGTTCTTC.

This clone appeared once. This chain connects TRBV5-1 to TRBJ2-7; no clear D gene. The CDR3 totals 13 residues. Trimming took 1 base from V and 0 from J, leaving 5 bases between them. Germline V gene sequence: CDR1 SGHRS, CDR2 YFSETQ. The CDR3 sequence: CASSLQGSYEQYF. The CDR3 DNA sequence: TGCGCCAGCAGCTTGCAAGGCTCCTACGAGCAGTACTTC.

This chain links TRBV3-1 (or the pseudogene TRBV3-2) with TRBJ1-6; 8 bases agree with TRBD1. Trimming cost V 3 bases and J 14 bases; bases outside gene matches: 6. The CDR3 spans 13 residues. The germline gives CDR1 LGHDT, CDR2 YNNKEL (reference sequence). CDR3 in DNA: TGTGCCAGCAGCCAGGCAGGGGGCTTGGCCCTCCACTTT. Amino acids: CASSQAGGLALHF.

The CDR3 DNA reads TGTGCCAGCATGGGCAGTAATGAAAAACTGTTTTTT. Residues: CASMGSNEKLFF. The chain recombines TRBV6-5 with TRBJ1-4; the D is unclear. The length of the CDR3 is 12 residues. Trimming pared 7 bases from V and 4 bases from J, leaving 7 bases between. Germline V gene lookup returns CDR1 MNHEY and CDR2 SVGAGI.

The chain links TRBV21-1 to TRBJ1-5; TRBD1 is the table's D call and was not checked against the DNA. TRBV21-1 is a recognized pseudogene. The CDR3 length is 14 residues. In nucleotides, the CDR3 is TGTGCCAGCAGCAAGGTGCAGGGGATAGGTCAGTGGCATTTT. It translates to CASSKVQGIGQWHF.

The J gene is TRBJ2-3, the V gene TRBV11-2; possibly TRBD2 for D (6 bases). Germline CDR1 reads SGHAT; CDR2 reads FQNNGV. CDR3 length equals 13 residues. V lost 4 bases and J 5 bases, leaving 10 bases between the germline ends. CDR3 sequence reads: CASSSGVRDTQYF. The CDR3, as DNA: TGTGCCAGCAGCTCGGGAGTTAGAGATACGCAGTATTTT.

V is TRBV19 and J is TRBJ1-2; D gene uncertain. The CDR3 consists of 14 residues. V gave up 3 bases and J gave up 8 bases, with 16 bases separating them. Germline loops: CDR1 LNHDA, CDR2 SQIVND (reference sequence). The CDR3 protein is CASSIPGNRGGYTF. CDR3 DNA: TGTGCCAGTAGTATTCCTGGGAACAGAGGAGGCTACACCTTC.

The chain recombines TRBV19 with TRBJ1-4, with D possibly TRBD1 on 5 matching bases. Trimming cost V 4 bases and J 8 bases, with 17 bases left between them. There are 15 residues in the CDR3. Germline lookup yields CDR1 LNHDA and CDR2 SQIVND (reference sequence). CDR3 region: CASSNPTGVEEKLFF. CDR3 sequence (DNA): TGTGCCAGTAGTAACCCAACAGGCGTGGAGGAAAAACTGTTTTTT.

V gene TRBV29-1 combines with J gene TRBJ1-6, with 7 bases matching TRBD1. This CDR3 has 14 amino acids. Germline loops: CDR1 SQVTM, CDR2 ANQGSEA. CDR3 nucleotide sequence: TGCATCCCTCCCCGGCAGGGGGTTTCTTCACCCCTCCACTTT. As protein: CIPPRQGVSSPLHF.

Regarding this clone: Since the CDR3 does not end with the conserved phenylalanine or tryptophan, this likely comes from a read error. The DNA is omitted, as the CDR3 cannot be located on it reliably, and the CDR3 follows TCRdb's listing. The chain recombines TRBV5-5 with TRBJ1-2; the table names TRBD1, a call not compared with the DNA. Germline V gene data show CDR1 as SGHKS and CDR2 as YYEKEE (reference sequence). The CDR3 adds up to 13 amino acids, both ends counted. CDR3: CASSLAVTGRELS.

The V and J genes are TRBV4-2 and TRBJ1-4; possible D gene TRBD1, 5 bases. Germline values: CDR1 LGHNA, CDR2 YNFKEQ. The CDR3 is 17 residues long. The ends were cut back, 0 bases at V and 7 bases at J, with 18 bases in the middle. CDR3 DNA: TGTGCCAGCAGCCAAGAAATTGTGGGGGGAAGCGGTGAAAAACTGTTTTTT. Protein product: CASSQEIVGGSGEKLFF.

V and J are TRBV12-3 or TRBV12-4 and TRBJ2-7; unclear D gene. Deletions cut 3 bases from V and 6 bases from J, with 9 bases between. The CDR3 loop spans 12 amino acids. CDR3 in DNA: TGTGCCAGCAGTTTGTCAGTCGGCGAGCAGTACTTC. Protein: CASSLSVGEQYF.

The chain couples TRBV3-1 (or the pseudogene TRBV3-2) to TRBJ1-4; D not resolved. The CDR3 runs to 14 residues. Per germline, CDR1 LGHDT and CDR2 YNNKEL (reference sequence). The V end was cut by 2 bases, the J end by 8 bases, with 12 bases between. CDR3 sequence: CASSQRSQEEKLFF. CDR3 DNA sequence: TGTGCCAGCAGCCAAAGAAGCCAGGAAGAAAAACTGTTTTTT.

This chain joins TRBV2 and TRBJ1-2; 7 nucleotides line up with TRBD1. V lost 2 bases and J lost 5; bases outside the gene matches: 5. The germline CDR1 and CDR2 sequences are SNHLY and FYNNEI. This CDR3 is built from 14 residues. DNA of the CDR3: TGTGCCAGCAGTGAAAGGTCAGGGGGTTATGGCTACACCTTC. Amino acid sequence: CASSERSGGYGYTF.

The V gene is TRBV2, the J gene TRBJ1-1; no clear D gene. The V gene lost 4 bases and the J gene lost 3 bases, with 9 bases spanning the gap. Germline CDR1 and CDR2: SNHLY and FYNNEI. The CDR3 contains 13 residues. The CDR3 sequence is CASSVEADTEAFF. The CDR3 DNA follows: TGTGCCAGCAGTGTGGAGGCTGACACTGAAGCTTTCTTT. Full variable domain (remainder filled in from reference TRBV2 and TRBJ1-1): EPEVTQTPSHQVTQMGQEVILRCVPISNHLYFYWYRQILGQKVEFLVSFYNNEISEKSEIFDDQFSVERPDGSNFTLKIRSTKLEDSAMYFCASSVEADTEAFFGQGTRLTVV.

The chain employs TRBV11-2 and TRBJ1-2, with a weak D call TRBD1 (5 bases). The germline V gene has CDR1 SGHAT and CDR2 FQNNGV. V was shortened by 3 bases and J by 6 bases, with 8 bases between the two germline ends. The CDR3 spans 12 residues. Here the CDR3 reads CASSFRGDGYTF. DNA of the CDR3: TGTGCCAGCAGCTTCCGAGGGGATGGCTACACCTTC.

This clone was detected once. The chain has TRBV29-1 and TRBJ2-2; D is ambiguous. Trimming cost V 6 bases and J 0 bases, with 11 bases left between them. The CDR3 runs to 14 residues. CDR1 and CDR2 from the germline V gene are SQVTM and ANQGSEA. CDR3 in DNA: TGCAGCGTAACCGAGAGGTCGAACACCGGGGAGCTGTTTTTT. Its protein product is CSVTERSNTGELFF.

The chain employs TRBV7-2 and TRBJ2-5, with 9 bases lining up with TRBD2. CDR3 size: 15 residues. The J segment lost 2 bases and the V segment lost 6 bases, leaving 7 bases of the junction unmatched. CDR1 SGHTA and CDR2 FQGNSA come from the germline V gene. The CDR3 DNA reads TGTGCCAGCAGTTTTAATAGCGGGGGACAAGAGACCCAGTACTTC. This codes for CASSFNSGGQETQYF.

The rearrangement joins TRBV4-3 to TRBJ1-4; the D gene is possibly TRBD1 (6 bases). With 1 base removed from V and 4 bases from J, the gap between germline ends came to 16 bases. This CDR3 comprises 17 residues. The germline CDR1 and CDR2 sequences are LGHNA and YSLEER. The CDR3 region has the DNA TGCGCCAGCAGCCAAGCGTCGATACAGGGCTTTAATGAAAAACTGTTTTTT. Translated, it gives CASSQASIQGFNEKLFF.